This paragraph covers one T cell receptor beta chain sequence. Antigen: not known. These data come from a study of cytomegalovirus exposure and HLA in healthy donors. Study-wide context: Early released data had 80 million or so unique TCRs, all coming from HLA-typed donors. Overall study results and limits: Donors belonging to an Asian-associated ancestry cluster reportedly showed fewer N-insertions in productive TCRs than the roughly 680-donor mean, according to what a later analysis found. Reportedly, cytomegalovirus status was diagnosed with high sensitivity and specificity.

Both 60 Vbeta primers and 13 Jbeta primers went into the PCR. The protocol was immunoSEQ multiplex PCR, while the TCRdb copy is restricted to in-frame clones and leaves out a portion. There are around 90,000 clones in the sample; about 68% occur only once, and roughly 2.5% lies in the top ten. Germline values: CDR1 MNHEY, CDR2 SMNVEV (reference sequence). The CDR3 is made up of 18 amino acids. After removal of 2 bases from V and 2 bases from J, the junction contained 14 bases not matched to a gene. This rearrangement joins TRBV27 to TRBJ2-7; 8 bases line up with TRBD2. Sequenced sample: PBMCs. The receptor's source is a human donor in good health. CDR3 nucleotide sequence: TGTGCCAGCAGTTTACGCGCGAGGATAGCGGGAACCACCTACGAGCAGTACTTC. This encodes CASSLRARIAGTTYEQYF.